Here is one TCR beta chain with its context. The data stem from a study of cytomegalovirus exposure and HLA in healthy donors. The trim removed 2 bases at V and 0 bases at J, leaving 5 bases unmatched. The CDR3 spans 16 residues. Germline loops: CDR1 MDHEN, CDR2 SYDVKM. Vbeta (60) and Jbeta (13) primers were used in the PCR. Assay: immunoSEQ multiplex PCR; the TCRdb copy retains only in-frame clones and omits some. The repertoire includes about 130,000 clones, roughly a sixth of them detected once, and approximately 2.6% sits in the top ten. These donors counted as nominally healthy when sampled, but unrecorded immune exposures were likely.

V gene TRBV28 combines with J gene TRBJ1-1, with 8 bases matching TRBD1. The sequence was obtained from a female donor in good health and CMV-seropositive. Source material: PBMCs. The CDR3 loop reads CASSLPNRGLNTEAFF. The CDR3 DNA reads TGTGCCAGCAGTTTACCAAACAGGGGGTTGAACACTGAAGCTTTCTTT.